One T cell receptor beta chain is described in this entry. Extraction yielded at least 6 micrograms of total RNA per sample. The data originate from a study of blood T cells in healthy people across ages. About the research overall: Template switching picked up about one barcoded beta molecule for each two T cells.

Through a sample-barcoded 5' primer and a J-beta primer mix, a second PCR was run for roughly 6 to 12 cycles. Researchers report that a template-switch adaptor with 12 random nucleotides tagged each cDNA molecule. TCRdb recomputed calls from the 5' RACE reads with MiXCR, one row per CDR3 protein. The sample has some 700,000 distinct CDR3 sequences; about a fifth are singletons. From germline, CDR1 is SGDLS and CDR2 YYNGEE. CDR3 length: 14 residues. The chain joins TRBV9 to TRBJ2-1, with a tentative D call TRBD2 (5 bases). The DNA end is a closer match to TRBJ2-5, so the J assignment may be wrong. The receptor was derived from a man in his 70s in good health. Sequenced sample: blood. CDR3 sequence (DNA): TGTGCCAGCAGCGACGGACTTTTGTGGGAGACCCAGTACTTC. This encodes CASSDGLLWETQYF.